The present entry profiles one T cell receptor beta chain with its context. Its antigen is unidentified. This sample is part of a study of monozygotic twins with cystic fibrosis. TCRdb's copy holds only in-frame clones and misses some; the assay was immunoSEQ multiplex PCR. The sample holds 13,000 to 15,000 clones; 80% to 90% are singletons and the top ten take around 0.73%. Study-wide findings and caveats: Monozygotic CF twin pairs shared significantly more nucleotide-identical clonotypes than unrelated CF individuals did.

The ends were cut back, 7 bases at V and 8 bases at J, with 20 bases in the middle. The CDR3 has 14 amino acids. Germline V gives CDR1 MNHEY, CDR2 SVGAGI. The sequenced sample consisted of blood. This rearrangement joins TRBV6-5 to TRBJ1-2; tentatively, D is TRBD1 (6 bases). This receptor was identified in a boy between 5 and 17 years old with cystic fibrosis. The CDR3 region is CASTPGDKKRGYTF. The CDR3 DNA sequence: TGTGCCAGCACCCCGGGGGACAAAAAGAGAGGCTACACCTTC.